A selection of T cell receptor beta chains follows, all from one sample in a study of blood T cells in healthy people across ages. TCRdb re-analysed the 5' RACE reads in MiXCR, keeping a single row per CDR3 protein. The sample lists 700,000 to 800,000 distinct CDR3 sequences; 40% to 45% were seen once. The sequencing sample was made of blood. These receptors came from an older woman in good health. CDR3s include the opening cysteine and the closing phenylalanine or tryptophan. D genes are given only for firm matches. A clone size is listed for some rows: how often the clone was seen (once, few, many), or a class if it is expanded.

-,TRBD1,TRBJ2-2,18,TRBV7-9,TGTGCCAGCAGCTTAGGAGGGGGCGCTTACGCGAACACCGGGGAGCTGTTTTTT,CASSLGGGAYANTGELFF
-,TRBD1,TRBJ2-7,11,TRBV29-1,TGCAGCGTATTGACAGGGGGCGAGCAGTACTTC,CSVLTGGEQYF
-,TRBD2,TRBJ2-7,17,TRBV30,TGTGCCTGGACCCGAGGGTTGACTAGCGGGCGGGGATACGAGCAGTACTTC,CAWTRGLTSGRGYEQYF
-,TRBD2,TRBJ2-3,16,TRBV7-9,TGTGCCAGCAGCTCACTCTCGACTAGCGGGAGGGATACGCAGTATTTT,CASSSLSTSGRDTQYF
-,TRBD1,TRBJ2-5,15,TRBV18,TGTGCCAGCTCATTCGGACAGGCGCCCCAAGAGACCCAGTACTTC,CASSFGQAPQETQYF
few,TRBD1,TRBJ1-2,14,TRBV3-1,TGTGCCAGCAGCCAAGATGGGACAGGGGGCGGCTACACCTTC,CASSQDGTGGGYTF
-,-,TRBJ1-1,13,TRBV13,TGTGCCAGCAGCTTAGCGTCCTCCACTGAAGCTTTCTTT,CASSLASSTEAFF
-,TRBD2,TRBJ2-3,18,TRBV2,TGTGCCAGCAGTGAACTTGCGGGAGGAGGTGGACGCACAGATACGCAGTATTTT,CASSELAGGGGRTDTQYF
-,TRBD1,TRBJ1-2,13,TRBV3-1,TGTGCCAGCAGCACTCGACAGGGTAGTGGCTACACCTTC,CASSTRQGSGYTF
-,TRBD2,TRBJ2-7,14,TRBV9,TGTGCCAGCTCTAGCGGGGATAATCTGAACGAGCAGTACTTC,CASSSGDNLNEQYF
-,-,TRBJ1-1,14,TRBV15,TGTGCCACCAGCAGAGATGTAGGGGTCACTGAAGCTTTCTTT,CATSRDVGVTEAFF
-,-,TRBJ2-7,11,TRBV7-2,TGTGCCAGCAGCTTATACATCGAGCAGTACTTC,CASSLYIEQYF
once,TRBD1,TRBJ2-4,16,TRBV4-1,TGCGCCAGCAGCACTCCGGGACAGGACCTCAAAAACATTCAGTACTTC,CASSTPGQDLKNIQYF
-,-,TRBJ2-1,13,TRBV19,TGTGCCAGTAGTATAGGGATCGACCTTGAGCAGTTCTTC,CASSIGIDLEQFF
-,-,TRBJ1-2,14,TRBV29-1,TGCAGCGTCCACACACGCGGCCGGGTCTCTGGCTACACCTTC,CSVHTRGRVSGYTF
-,-,TRBJ2-1,15,TRBV20-1,TGCGGTGCTGCGCGGGGGGACAGGGACCACAATGAGCAGTTCTTC,CGAARGDRDHNEQFF
-,TRBD2,TRBJ2-3,15,TRBV2,TGTGCCAGCACCGGGGGGCTAGCGGGGGGAGATACGCAGTATTTT,CASTGGLAGGDTQYF
-,TRBD1,TRBJ2-3,16,TRBV5-1,TGCGCCAGCAGCTTCGGACAGGCGAGTAACACAGATACGCAGTATTTT,CASSFGQASNTDTQYF
few,-,TRBJ2-7,17,TRBV29-1,TGCAGCGTTGAGGGAAGGAGAGGACAGTGGATTTACTACGAGCAGTACTTC,CSVEGRRGQWIYYEQYF
few,-,TRBJ2-5,13,TRBV20-1,TGCAGTGCTACTAACAGGAACCAAGAGACCCAGTACTTC,CSATNRNQETQYF
-,TRBD1,TRBJ1-2,15,TRBV12-3/TRBV12-4,TGTGCCGGCAGTCCTCCGGGACAGGGGGCCGGGGGCTACACCTTC,CAGSPPGQGAGGYTF
once,TRBD2,TRBJ2-1,19,TRBV7-8,TGTGCCAGCAGCTATCCGGGACTAGCGGGAGAAAGGTCCTACAATGAGCAGTTCTTC,CASSYPGLAGERSYNEQFF
-,-,TRBJ2-3,17,TRBV7-3,TGTGCCAGCAGACAATCCCTGCAGGAGTCAATAACAGATACGCAGTATTTT,CASRQSLQESITDTQYF
-,TRBD1,TRBJ2-5,13,TRBV7-6,TGTGCCAGCAGACGGACAGGTCCGGCGACCCAGTACTTC,CASRRTGPATQYF
few,-,TRBJ2-7,12,TRBV29-1,TGCAGCGCAGGGACATCGCCCTACGAGCAGTACTTC,CSAGTSPYEQYF
-,TRBD2,TRBJ2-7,16,TRBV29-1,TGCAGCGTGTCGGGGGGTTCGACGAGCTCCTACAATGAGCAGTACTTC,CSVSGGSTSSYNEQYF
-,-,TRBJ2-1,15,TRBV20-1,TGCAGTGCTAGTCAAACAGGGAATTACTACAATGAGCAGTTCTTC,CSASQTGNYYNEQFF
few,-,TRBJ1-4,15,TRBV5-1,TGCGCCAGCAGCTTGGTAGGGGCTTCTAATGAAAAACTGTTTTTT,CASSLVGASNEKLFF
-,-,TRBJ1-1,16,TRBV14,TGTGCCAGCAGCTTACAGACACGGTGGGGAAACACTGAAGCTTTCTTT,CASSLQTRWGNTEAFF
-,-,TRBJ2-7,15,TRBV6-1,TGTGCCAGCTGTGTTATTCAGGGAGGAGCCTACGAGCAGTACTTC,CASCVIQGGAYEQYF
-,-,TRBJ2-1,14,TRBV5-1,TGCGCCAGCAGCTGGGGGATGGGTTACAATGAGCAGTTCTTC,CASSWGMGYNEQFF
-,-,TRBJ2-3,14,TRBV2,TGTGTCAGCTGGGACATGAGGGGCGCAGATACGCAGTATTTT,CVSWDMRGADTQYF
-,-,TRBJ2-5,15,TRBV7-6,TGTGCCAGCACCAGAGGGACGGATCCTCAAGAGACCCGGTACTTC,CASTRGTDPQETRYF
few,TRBD2,TRBJ2-1,15,TRBV14,TGTGCCAGCAGCCAGGGAGGGGTCCAGGGCACTGAGCAGTTCTTC,CASSQGGVQGTEQFF
many,TRBD1,TRBJ1-2,14,TRBV27,TGTGCCAGCAGTCCATCCGGGACAGGGGAAGGCTACACCTTC,CASSPSGTGEGYTF
once,TRBD2,TRBJ2-3,16,TRBV6-5,TGTGCCAGCAGCCAAGCCGGGACTAGCGTGACAGATACGCAGTATTTT,CASSQAGTSVTDTQYF
-,TRBD1,TRBJ2-5,15,TRBV29-1,TGCAGCGCCGAGACGGGACAGGGATTCTCGGAGACCCAGTACTTC,CSAETGQGFSETQYF
-,-,TRBJ2-7,13,TRBV6-6,TGTGCCAGCACGGGGGACAGAAACTACGAGCAGTACTTC,CASTGDRNYEQYF
few,-,TRBJ2-7,14,TRBV28,TGTGCCAGCAGTTTGTGGGCGGGAAGACTCGAGCAGTACTTC,CASSLWAGRLEQYF
few,TRBD2,TRBJ2-5,15,TRBV5-1,TGCGCCAGCAGCTTGGGAGCGGGAGTCGGTGAGACCCAGTACTTC,CASSLGAGVGETQYF
many,-,TRBJ2-7,14,TRBV12-3/TRBV12-4,TGTGCCAGCAGTTCACTAGCTTCTTTGACCGAGCAGTACTTC,CASSSLASLTEQYF
many,TRBD1,TRBJ2-7,15,TRBV2,TGTGCCAGCAGGGCCGGGACAGGGGATTCCTACGAGCAGTACTTC,CASRAGTGDSYEQYF
-,TRBD1,TRBJ1-1,13,TRBV10-2,TGCGCCAGCAGTGAGGGACAGGGACCCGGAGCTTTCTTT,CASSEGQGPGAFF
-,-,TRBJ1-2,14,TRBV4-2,TGTGCCAGCAACCAAGAGTCGGTGAACTATGGCTACACCTTC,CASNQESVNYGYTF
-,TRBD1,TRBJ2-5,13,TRBV29-1,TGCAGCGTCACCGGGACAGGGGAGGACAGGCAGTACTTC,CSVTGTGEDRQYF
-,-,TRBJ1-2,13,TRBV7-2,TGTGCCAGCAGCCCCTCGCCTAACTATGGCTACACCTTC,CASSPSPNYGYTF
-,-,TRBJ2-3,17,TRBV6-2/TRBV6-3,TGTGCCAGCAGGGTCTCGAATTACGAGCAGTACACAGATACGCAGTATTTT,CASRVSNYEQYTDTQYF
-,-,TRBJ2-1,14,TRBV7-3,TGTGCCAGCAGCTTGGGGGGCTTGGGCAGTGAGCAGTTCTTC,CASSLGGLGSEQFF
-,-,TRBJ2-7,15,TRBV9,TGTGCCAGCAGCGTAGCGGCGGAAATCTCCTACGAGCAGTACTTC,CASSVAAEISYEQYF
few,TRBD2,TRBJ2-3,17,TRBV2,TGTGCCGGACCTCAGGGCGGGGGGTCCCTCGGCACAGATACGCAGTATTTT,CAGPQGGGSLGTDTQYF
few,-,TRBJ2-3,13,TRBV29-1,TGCAGCGTTGTAGGGGAAACACAGAGTACGCAGTATTTT,CSVVGETQSTQYF
-,-,TRBJ2-3,13,TRBV20-1,TGCAGTGCTCCGACGGGGCCCCCCGGTACGCAGTATTTT,CSAPTGPPGTQYF
-,-,TRBJ2-3,12,TRBV24-1,TGTGCCACCAGCAGCGCGACAGATACGCAGTATTTT,CATSSATDTQYF
few,-,TRBJ2-7,15,TRBV12-5,TGTGCTAGTGGTTGGACCGGGAGCCATCCCTACGAGCAGTACTTC,CASGWTGSHPYEQYF
-,-,TRBJ2-3,11,TRBV3-1,TGTACCAGCAGCCAGACAGATACGCAGTATTTT,CTSSQTDTQYF
-,-,TRBJ1-6,16,TRBV4-2,TGTGCCAGCAGCCAAGAAACTGCAGGGTTTGATTCACCCCTCCACTTT,CASSQETAGFDSPLHF
-,TRBD2,TRBJ2-1,14,TRBV7-9,TGTGCCAGCAGCTTCGGACTAGCGGGAGGGAAGTGGTTCTTC,CASSFGLAGGKWFF
few,-,TRBJ1-2,15,TRBV7-2,TGTGCCAGCAGCTTAGTGGCAGGGGAGGAGTATGGCTACACCTTC,CASSLVAGEEYGYTF
few,TRBD2,TRBJ2-7,15,TRBV9,TGTGCCAGCAGCGAGGGGACTATTCGGGGTTACGAGCAGTACTTC,CASSEGTIRGYEQYF
-,-,TRBJ2-3,14,TRBV12-3/TRBV12-4,TGTGCCAGCAGTTTTGAGGGTGGCACAGATACGCAGTATTTT,CASSFEGGTDTQYF